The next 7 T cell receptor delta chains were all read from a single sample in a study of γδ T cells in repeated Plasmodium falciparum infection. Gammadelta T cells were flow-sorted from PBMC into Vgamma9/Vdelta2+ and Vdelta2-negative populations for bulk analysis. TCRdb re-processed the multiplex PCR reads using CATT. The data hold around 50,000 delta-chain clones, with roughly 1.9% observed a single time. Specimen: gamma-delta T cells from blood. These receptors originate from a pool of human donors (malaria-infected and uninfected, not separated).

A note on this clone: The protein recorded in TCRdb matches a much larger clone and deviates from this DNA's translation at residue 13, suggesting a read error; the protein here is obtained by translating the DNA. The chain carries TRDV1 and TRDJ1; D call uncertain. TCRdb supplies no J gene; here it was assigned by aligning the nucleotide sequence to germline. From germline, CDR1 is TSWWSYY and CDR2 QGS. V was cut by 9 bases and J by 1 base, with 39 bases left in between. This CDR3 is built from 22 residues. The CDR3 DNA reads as TGTGCTCTGCTTCAGCGGCCCTTTTATTTCCCCCCCCGTCCCTCATCCACCGATAAACTCATCTTT. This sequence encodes CALLQRPFYFPPRPSSTDKLIF.

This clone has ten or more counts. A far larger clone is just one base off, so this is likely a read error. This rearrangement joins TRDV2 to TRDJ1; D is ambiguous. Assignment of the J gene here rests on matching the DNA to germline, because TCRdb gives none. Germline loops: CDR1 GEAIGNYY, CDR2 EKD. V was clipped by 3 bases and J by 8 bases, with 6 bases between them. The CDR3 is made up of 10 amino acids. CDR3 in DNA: TGTGCCTGTGACCCTAGCAAACTCATCTTT. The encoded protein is CACDPSKLIF.

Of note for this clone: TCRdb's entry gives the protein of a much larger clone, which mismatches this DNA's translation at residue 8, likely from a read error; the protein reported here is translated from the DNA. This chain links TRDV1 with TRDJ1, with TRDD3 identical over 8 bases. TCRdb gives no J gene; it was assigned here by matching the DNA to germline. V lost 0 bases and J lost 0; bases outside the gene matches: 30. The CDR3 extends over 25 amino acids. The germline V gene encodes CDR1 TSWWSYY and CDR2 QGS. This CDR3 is CALGELPSLWVLRDTFRPYTDKLIF. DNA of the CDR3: TGTGCTCTTGGGGAACTTCCGTCCCTTTGGGTCCTTAGGGATACGTTCCGTCCGTACACCGATAAACTCATCTTT.

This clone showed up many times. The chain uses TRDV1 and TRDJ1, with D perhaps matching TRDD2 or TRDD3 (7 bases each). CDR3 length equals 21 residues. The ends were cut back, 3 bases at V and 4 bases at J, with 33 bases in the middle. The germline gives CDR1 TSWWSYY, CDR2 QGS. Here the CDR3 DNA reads TGTGCTCTTGGGGATCTTTCCTACCCATTTCAAAGCTGGGGGCTTAACGATAAACTCATCTTT. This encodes CALGDLSYPFQSWGLNDKLIF.

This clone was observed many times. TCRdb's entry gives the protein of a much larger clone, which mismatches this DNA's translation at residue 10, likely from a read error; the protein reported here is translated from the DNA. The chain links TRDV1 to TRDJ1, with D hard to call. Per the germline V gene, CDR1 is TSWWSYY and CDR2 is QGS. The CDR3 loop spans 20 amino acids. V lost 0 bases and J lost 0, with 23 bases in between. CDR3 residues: CALGELQVRRCPYYTDKLIF. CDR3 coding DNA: TGTGCTCTTGGGGAACTTCAGGTCCGGAGATGCCCCTATTACACCGATAAACTCATCTTT.

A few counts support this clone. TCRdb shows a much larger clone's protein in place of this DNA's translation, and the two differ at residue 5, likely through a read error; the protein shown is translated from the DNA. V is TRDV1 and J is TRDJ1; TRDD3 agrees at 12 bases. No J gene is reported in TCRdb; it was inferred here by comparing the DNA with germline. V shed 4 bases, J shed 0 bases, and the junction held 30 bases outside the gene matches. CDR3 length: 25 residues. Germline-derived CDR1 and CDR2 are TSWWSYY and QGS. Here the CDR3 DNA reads TGTGCTCTTGGGGTAGGCCCCGTTCGGGACTTACTGGGGGATACTAGGGGGATATACACCGATAAACTCATCTTT. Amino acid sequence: CALGVGPVRDLLGDTRGIYTDKLIF.

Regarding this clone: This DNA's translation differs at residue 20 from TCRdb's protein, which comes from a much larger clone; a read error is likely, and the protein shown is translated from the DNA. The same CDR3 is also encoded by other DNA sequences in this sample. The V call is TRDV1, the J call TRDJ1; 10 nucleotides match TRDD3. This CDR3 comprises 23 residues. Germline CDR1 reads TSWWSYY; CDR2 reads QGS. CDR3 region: CALGEGSFPSFVLGDGYTDNLIF. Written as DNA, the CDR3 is TGTGCTCTTGGGGAAGGTTCTTTCCCTTCGTTCGTACTGGGGGATGGATACACCGATAACCTCATCTTT.